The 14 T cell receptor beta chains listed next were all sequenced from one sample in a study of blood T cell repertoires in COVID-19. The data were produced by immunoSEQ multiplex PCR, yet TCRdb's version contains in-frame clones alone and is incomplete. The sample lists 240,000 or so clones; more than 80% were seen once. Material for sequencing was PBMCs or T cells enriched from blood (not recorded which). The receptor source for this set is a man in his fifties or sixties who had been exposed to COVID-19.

The CDR3 here is CASSLRGQGAGETQYF. The CDR3 coding sequence is TGTGCCAGCAGCTTACGAGGACAGGGGGCTGGCGAGACCCAGTACTTC. The chain recombines TRBV11-3 with TRBJ2-5; 11 positions match TRBD1. Germline V gene lookup returns CDR1 SGHNT and CDR2 YENEEA. V trimming: 2 bases; J trimming: 5 bases; junction bases outside the gene matches: 7. This CDR3 comprises 16 residues.

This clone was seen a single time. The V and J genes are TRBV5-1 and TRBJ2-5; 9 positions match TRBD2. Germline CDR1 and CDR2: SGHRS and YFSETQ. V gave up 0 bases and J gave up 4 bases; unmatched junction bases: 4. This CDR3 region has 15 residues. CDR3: CASSLVAGAVETQYF. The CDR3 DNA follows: TGCGCCAGCAGCTTGGTAGCGGGAGCAGTAGAGACCCAGTACTTC.

CDR3 nucleotide sequence: TGCGCCAGCAGGGAACGAACAGGGAATAATGAAAAACTGTTTTTT. Protein product: CASRERTGNNEKLFF. The J gene is TRBJ1-4, the V gene TRBV5-1, with D perhaps matching TRBD1 (6 bases). This CDR3 has 15 amino acids. The V gene's germline CDR1 is SGHRS and CDR2 YFSETQ. V lost 5 bases and J 4 bases, leaving 15 bases between the germline ends. The full variable domain, rest sourced from reference TRBV5-1 and TRBJ1-4, is KAGVTQTPRYLIKTRGQQVTLSCSPISGHRSVSWYQQTPGQGLQFLFEYFSETQRNKGNFPGRFSGRQFSNSRSEMNVSTLELGDSALYLCASRERTGNNEKLFFGSGTQLSVL.

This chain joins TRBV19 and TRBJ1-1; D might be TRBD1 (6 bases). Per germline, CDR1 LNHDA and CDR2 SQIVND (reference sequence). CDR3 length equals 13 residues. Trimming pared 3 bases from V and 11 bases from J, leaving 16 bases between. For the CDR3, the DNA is TGTGCCAGTAGTATGGGGCGACAGGTGGGTGCTTTCTTT. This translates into CASSMGRQVGAFF.

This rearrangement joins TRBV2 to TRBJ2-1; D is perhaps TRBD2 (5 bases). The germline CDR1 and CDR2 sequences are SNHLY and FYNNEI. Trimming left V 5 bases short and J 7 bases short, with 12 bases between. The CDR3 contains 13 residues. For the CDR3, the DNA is TGTGCCAGCAGTAGGGAGCTGGGGAATGAGCAGTTCTTC. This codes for CASSRELGNEQFF.

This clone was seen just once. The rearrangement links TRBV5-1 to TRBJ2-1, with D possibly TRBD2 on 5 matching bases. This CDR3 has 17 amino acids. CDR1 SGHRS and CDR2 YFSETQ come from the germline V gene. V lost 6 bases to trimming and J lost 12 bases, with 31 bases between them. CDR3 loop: CASTTGSTGPFNLMQFF. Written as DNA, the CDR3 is TGCGCCAGCACCACGGGATCGACCGGACCCTTCAACCTAATGCAGTTCTTC.

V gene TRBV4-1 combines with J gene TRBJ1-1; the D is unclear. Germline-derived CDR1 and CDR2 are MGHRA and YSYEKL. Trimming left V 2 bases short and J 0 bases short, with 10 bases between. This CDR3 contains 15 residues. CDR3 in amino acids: CASSQTGLLNTEAFF. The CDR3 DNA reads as TGCGCCAGCAGCCAAACGGGTTTACTGAACACTGAAGCTTTCTTT.

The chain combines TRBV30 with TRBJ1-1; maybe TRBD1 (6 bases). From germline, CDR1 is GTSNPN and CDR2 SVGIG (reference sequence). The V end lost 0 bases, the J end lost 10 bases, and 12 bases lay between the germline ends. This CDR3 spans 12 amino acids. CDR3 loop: CAWSVGRGAAFF. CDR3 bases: TGTGCCTGGAGTGTAGGCAGGGGCGCAGCTTTCTTT.

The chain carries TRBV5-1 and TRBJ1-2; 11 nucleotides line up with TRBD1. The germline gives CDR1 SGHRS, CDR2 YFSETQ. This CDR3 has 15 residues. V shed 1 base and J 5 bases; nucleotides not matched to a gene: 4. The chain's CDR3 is CASSLIGQGAYGYTF. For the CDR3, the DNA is TGCGCCAGCAGCTTGATCGGACAGGGGGCTTATGGCTACACCTTC.

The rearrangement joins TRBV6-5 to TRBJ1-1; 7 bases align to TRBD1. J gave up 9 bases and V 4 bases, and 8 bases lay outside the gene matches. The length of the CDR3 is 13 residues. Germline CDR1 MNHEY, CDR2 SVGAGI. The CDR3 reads CASSSEGTEKAFF. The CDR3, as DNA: TGTGCCAGCAGTTCTGAAGGGACAGAAAAAGCTTTCTTT.

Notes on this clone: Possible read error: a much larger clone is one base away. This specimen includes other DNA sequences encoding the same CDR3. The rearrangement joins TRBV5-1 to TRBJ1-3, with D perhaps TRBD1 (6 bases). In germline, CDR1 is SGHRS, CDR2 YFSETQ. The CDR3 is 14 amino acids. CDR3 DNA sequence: TGCGCCAGCAGTTTGGACAGCTCTGGAAACACCATATATTTT. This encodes CASSLDSSGNTIYF.

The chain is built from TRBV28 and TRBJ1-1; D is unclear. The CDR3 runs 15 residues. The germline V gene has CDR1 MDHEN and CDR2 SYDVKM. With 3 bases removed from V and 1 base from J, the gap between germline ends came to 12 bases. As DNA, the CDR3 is TGTGCCAGCAGTTTGAGGGTGCGAGCGAACACTGAAGCTTTCTTT. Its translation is CASSLRVRANTEAFF.

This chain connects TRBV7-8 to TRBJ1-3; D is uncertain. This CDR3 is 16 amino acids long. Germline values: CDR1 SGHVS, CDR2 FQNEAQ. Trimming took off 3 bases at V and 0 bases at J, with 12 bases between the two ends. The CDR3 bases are TGTGCCAGCAGCTTCCCCCTAGCCTCCTCTGGAAACACCATATATTTT. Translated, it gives CASSFPLASSGNTIYF. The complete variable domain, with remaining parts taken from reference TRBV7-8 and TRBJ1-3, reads GAGVSQSPRYKVAKRGQDVALRCDPISGHVSLFWYQQALGQGPEFLTYFQNEAQLDKSGLPSDRFFAERPEGSVSTLKIQRTQQEDSAVYLCASSFPLASSGNTIYFGEGSWLTVV.

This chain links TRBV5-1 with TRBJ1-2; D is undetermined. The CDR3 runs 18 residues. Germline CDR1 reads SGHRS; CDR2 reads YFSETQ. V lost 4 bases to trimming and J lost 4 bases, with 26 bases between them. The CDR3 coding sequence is TGCGCCAGCAGCCCGATGGGGAGGACGGCATACCGCTCCTATGGCTACACCTTC. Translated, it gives CASSPMGRTAYRSYGYTF. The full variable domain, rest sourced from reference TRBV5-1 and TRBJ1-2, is KAGVTQTPRYLIKTRGQQVTLSCSPISGHRSVSWYQQTPGQGLQFLFEYFSETQRNKGNFPGRFSGRQFSNSRSEMNVSTLELGDSALYLCASSPMGRTAYRSYGYTFGSGTRLTVV.